This TCR beta chain comes out of a study of cytomegalovirus exposure and HLA in healthy donors. Study-wide findings and caveats: It was confirmed in vitro that a few of the CMV-associated chains were specific for CMV antigens.

Everyone who donated was a healthy bone marrow donor. V lost 3 bases to trimming and J lost 0 bases, with 9 bases between them. Germline-derived CDR1 and CDR2 are SGHRS and YFSETQ. CDR3 length: 15 amino acids. Concerning this clone: Its matching antigen is unknown.

The PCR was carried out with 60 Vbeta primers and 13 Jbeta primers. Clones were sequenced by immunoSEQ multiplex PCR, and TCRdb holds only the in-frame ones, with some missing. The table records tens of thousands of clones, around three quarters of them present only once. The chain links TRBV5-1 to TRBJ1-4, with TRBD1 as a possible D gene (5 bases). The source is a man in his forties or fifties in good health and CMV-seronegative. The specimen was PBMCs. The CDR3: CASSYRQPTNEKLFF. The CDR3 DNA sequence: TGCGCCAGCAGCTACCGACAGCCAACTAATGAAAAACTGTTTTTT.